This TCR beta chain was recovered during a study of regulatory T cells in long-lasting Graves disease. Specified time point: persistent/refractory GD, antithyroid drugs over 5 years with positive TRAb. Making the TCR library involved RNA that had been extracted from PBMCs. Relying on iRepertoire HTBI primers and Arm-PCR of CDR3 regions, the team built TCR beta libraries. TCRdb passed the multiplex PCR reads through MiXCR, listing each CDR3 protein once. Among 400,000 to 500,000 distinct CDR3 sequences listed, approximately 23% were seen once. V shed 1 base and J shed 10 bases, with 14 bases lying between them. From germline, CDR1 is LGHNA and CDR2 YSLEER. The CDR3 sequence is 15 residues long.

The receptor was derived from a female donor with Graves disease. Source: peripheral blood mononuclear cells (PBMCs), taken when the disease was refractory, from a patient treated with antithyroid drugs. The gene calls are TRBV4-3 and TRBJ1-6, with D unclear. The CDR3 here is CASSQAFMGISPLHF. CDR3 bases: TGCGCCAGCAGCCAAGCTTTTATGGGGATATCACCCCTCCACTTT.